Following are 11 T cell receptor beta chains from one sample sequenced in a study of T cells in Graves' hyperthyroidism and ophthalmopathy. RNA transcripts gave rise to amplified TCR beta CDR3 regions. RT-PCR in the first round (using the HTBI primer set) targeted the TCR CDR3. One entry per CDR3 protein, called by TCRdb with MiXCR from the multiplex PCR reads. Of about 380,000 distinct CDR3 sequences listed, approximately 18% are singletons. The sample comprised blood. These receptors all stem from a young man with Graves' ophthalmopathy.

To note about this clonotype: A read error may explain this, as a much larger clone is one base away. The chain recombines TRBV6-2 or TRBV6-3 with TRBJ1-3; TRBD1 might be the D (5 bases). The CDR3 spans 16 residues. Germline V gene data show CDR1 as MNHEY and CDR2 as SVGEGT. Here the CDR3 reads CASRQGHLDSGNAIYF. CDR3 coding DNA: TGTGCCAGCAGGCAAGGACACCTCGACTCTGGAAACGCCATATATTTT.

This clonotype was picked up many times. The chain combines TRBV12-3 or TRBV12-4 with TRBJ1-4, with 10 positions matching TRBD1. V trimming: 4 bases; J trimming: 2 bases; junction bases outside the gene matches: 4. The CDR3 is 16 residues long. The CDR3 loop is CASSSGTGATNEKLFF. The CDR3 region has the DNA TGTGCCAGCAGTTCCGGGACAGGGGCTACTAATGAAAAACTGTTTTTT.

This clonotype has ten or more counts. CDR3 sequence: CSASQAFF. DNA of the CDR3: TGCAGTGCTAGCCAAGCTTTCTTT. The chain combines TRBV20-1 with TRBJ1-1; D call uncertain. Germline assignment: CDR1 DFQATT and CDR2 SNEGSKA (reference sequence). The germline V and J ends were trimmed by 3 bases and 9 bases, with 2 bases remaining between them. This CDR3 comprises 8 residues.

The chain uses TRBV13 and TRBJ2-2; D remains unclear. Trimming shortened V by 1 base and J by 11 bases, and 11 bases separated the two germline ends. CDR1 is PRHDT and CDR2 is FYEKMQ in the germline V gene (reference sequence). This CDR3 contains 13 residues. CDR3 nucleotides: TGTGCCAGCAGCTTAGACATAGCAGGAGAGCTGTTTTTT. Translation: CASSLDIAGELFF.

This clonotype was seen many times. The CDR3 sequence is CASSSPRDLNYNEQFF. The CDR3, as DNA: TGTGCCAGCAGTTCACCTAGGGACTTAAACTACAATGAGCAGTTCTTC. The chain links TRBV2 to TRBJ2-1, with D maybe TRBD2 (6 bases). With 5 bases removed from V and 3 bases from J, the gap between germline ends came to 17 bases. CDR1 is SNHLY, CDR2 FYNNEI, per germline. CDR3 length: 16 residues.

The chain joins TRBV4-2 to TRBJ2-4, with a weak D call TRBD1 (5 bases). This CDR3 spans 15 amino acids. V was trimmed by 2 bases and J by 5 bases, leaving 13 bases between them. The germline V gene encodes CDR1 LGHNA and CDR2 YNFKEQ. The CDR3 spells CASSQSITGENIQYF. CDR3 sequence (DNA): TGTGCCAGCAGCCAAAGTATTACAGGAGAAAACATTCAGTACTTC.

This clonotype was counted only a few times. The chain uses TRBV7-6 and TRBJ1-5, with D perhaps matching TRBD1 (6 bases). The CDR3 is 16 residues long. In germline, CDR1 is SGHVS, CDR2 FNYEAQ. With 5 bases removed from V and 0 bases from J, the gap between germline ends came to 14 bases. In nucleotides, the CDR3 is TGTGCCAGCAGCAGACAGGCGGGTTTTAGCAATCAGCCCCAGCATTTT. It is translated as CASSRQAGFSNQPQHF.

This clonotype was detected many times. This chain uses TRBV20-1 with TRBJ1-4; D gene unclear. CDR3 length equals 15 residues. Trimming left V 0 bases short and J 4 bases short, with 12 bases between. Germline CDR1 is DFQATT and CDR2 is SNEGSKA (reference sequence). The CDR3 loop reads CSARDVPGGNEKLFF. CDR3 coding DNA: TGCAGTGCTAGAGATGTACCAGGTGGTAATGAAAAACTGTTTTTT.

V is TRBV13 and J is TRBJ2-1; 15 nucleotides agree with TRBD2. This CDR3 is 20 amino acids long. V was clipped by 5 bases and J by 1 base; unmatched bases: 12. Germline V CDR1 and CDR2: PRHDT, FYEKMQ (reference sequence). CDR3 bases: TGTGCCAGCAGCCCGAAAGGGGGACTAGCGGGGGGTTCATCCTACAATGAGCAGTTCTTC. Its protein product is CASSPKGGLAGGSSYNEQFF.

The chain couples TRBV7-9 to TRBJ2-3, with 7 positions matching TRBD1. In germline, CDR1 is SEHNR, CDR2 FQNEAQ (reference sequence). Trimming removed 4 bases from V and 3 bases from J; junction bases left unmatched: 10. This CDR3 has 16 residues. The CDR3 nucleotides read TGTGCCAGCAGCTCACACAGGGGCGCCGGGACAGATACGCAGTATTTT. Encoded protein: CASSSHRGAGTDTQYF. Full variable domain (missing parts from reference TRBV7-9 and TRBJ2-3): DTGVSQNPRHKITKRGQNVTFRCDPISEHNRLYWYRQTLGQGPEFLTYFQNEAQLEKSRLLSDRFSAERPKGSFSTLEIQRTEQGDSAMYLCASSSHRGAGTDTQYFGPGTRLTVL.

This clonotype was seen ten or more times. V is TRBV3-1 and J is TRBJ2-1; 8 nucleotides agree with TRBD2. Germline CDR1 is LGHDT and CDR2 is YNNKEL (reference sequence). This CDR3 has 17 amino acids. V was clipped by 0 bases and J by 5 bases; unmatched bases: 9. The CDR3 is CASSQDWGLVGDNEQFF. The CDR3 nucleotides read TGTGCCAGCAGCCAAGATTGGGGACTAGTGGGGGACAATGAGCAGTTCTTC.